Following are 5 T cell receptor beta chains from one sample sequenced in a study of a mutant IDH1 vaccine in newly diagnosed glioma (dated by TCRdb to about 2021). Library preparation was by the immunoSEQ multiplex PCR assay. The clones in this table, taken by TCRdb from immuneACCESS, are in-frame only. Not every clone is retained; where verified, under half of the shortfall comes from an unresolved V gene, and the cause of the rest is unknown. This sample holds roughly 10,000 clones; approximately 89% were observed only once. About 5.2% of the sample rests with the top ten. The sample's time point label is to be understood as: week 23, last vaccination. Each vaccine dose was 300 ug of a 20-mer mutant IDH1 peptide in Montanide, given subcutaneously with topical imiquimod. Antigens for these TCRs are unknown. The sample in question was PBMCs, obtained from a glioma patient whose treatment included an IDH1 peptide vaccine. These receptors were taken from a woman between 40 and 55 years old with glioma. Some clones in this sample may be carry-over from other donors' samples.

The chain is built from TRBV6-1 and TRBJ1-4, with a weak D call TRBD1 (6 bases). V was shortened by 3 bases and J by 7 bases, with 18 bases between the two germline ends. The CDR3 has 16 amino acids. Germline assignment: CDR1 MNHNS and CDR2 SASEGT. CDR3 sequence reads: CASSETGASGFEKLFF. CDR3 nucleotide sequence: TGTGCCAGCAGTGAGACAGGAGCCTCAGGCTTTGAAAAACTGTTTTTT.

This clone was observed a handful of times. The chain has TRBV6-6 and TRBJ2-7; a possible D gene is TRBD2 (6 bases). With 8 bases removed from V and 3 bases from J, the gap between germline ends came to 11 bases. The length of the CDR3 is 12 residues. Germline V CDR1 and CDR2: MNHNY, SVGAGI (reference sequence). For the CDR3, the DNA is TGTGCCAGCGGGACTGGAATCTACGAGCAGTACTTC. Encoded protein: CASGTGIYEQYF.

The chain couples TRBV5-6 to TRBJ2-7; tentatively, D is TRBD1 (5 bases). V lost 5 bases and J 4 bases, leaving 16 bases between the germline ends. Germline CDR1 is SGHDT and CDR2 is YYEEEE. This CDR3 is 14 amino acids long. The CDR3 sequence: CASSRYIQGYEQYF. The DNA for the CDR3 is TGTGCCAGCAGTCGGTACATCCAGGGTTACGAGCAGTACTTC.

The CDR3 loop is CASGRSREGTGELFF. DNA of the CDR3: TGTGCTAGTGGTAGATCCCGCGAGGGAACCGGGGAGCTGTTTTTT. The V gene is TRBV12-5, the J gene TRBJ2-2, with D maybe TRBD2 (5 bases). The germline V gene has CDR1 LGHNT and CDR2 FRNRAP. Trimming took off 5 bases at V and 5 bases at J, with 15 bases between the two ends. CDR3 length: 15 residues.

The V call is TRBV19, the J call TRBJ1-2; the D is unclear. CDR1 and CDR2 (germline): LNHDA, SQIVND (reference sequence). This CDR3 comprises 12 residues. Trimming pared 6 bases from V and 8 bases from J, leaving 13 bases between. The CDR3 protein is CASSDGGWGYTF. The CDR3 coding sequence is TGTGCCAGTAGCGACGGTGGATGGGGCTACACCTTC.